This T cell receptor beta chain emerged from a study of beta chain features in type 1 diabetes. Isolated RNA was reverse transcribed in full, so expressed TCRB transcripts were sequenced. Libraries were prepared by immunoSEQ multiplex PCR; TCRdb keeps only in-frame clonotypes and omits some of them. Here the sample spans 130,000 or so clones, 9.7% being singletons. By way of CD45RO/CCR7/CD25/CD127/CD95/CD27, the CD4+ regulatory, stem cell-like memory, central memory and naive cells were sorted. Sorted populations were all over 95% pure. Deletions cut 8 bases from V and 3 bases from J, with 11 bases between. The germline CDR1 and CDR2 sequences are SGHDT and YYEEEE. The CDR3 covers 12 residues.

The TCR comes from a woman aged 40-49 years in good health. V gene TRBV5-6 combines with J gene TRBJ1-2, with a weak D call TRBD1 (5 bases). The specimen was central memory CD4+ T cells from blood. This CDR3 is CASIGADYGYTF. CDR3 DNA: TGTGCCAGTATAGGGGCGGACTATGGCTACACCTTC. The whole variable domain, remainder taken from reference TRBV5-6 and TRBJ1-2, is DAGVTQSPTHLIKTRGQQVTLRCSPKSGHDTVSWYQQALGQGPQFIFQYYEEEERQRGNFPDRFSGHQFPNYSSELNVNALLLGDSALYLCASIGADYGYTFGSGTRLTVV.